The 9 T cell receptor beta chains given below trace back to one sample, sequenced in a study of Ad26.COV2.S vaccination and SARS-CoV-2 variants. The treatment denotes: 15 to 20 received Ad26.COV2.S at low or high dose, single or two shots; about 5 received placebo; per-sample allocation not given. After the first vaccine or placebo injection, samples were drawn on day 63. Profiling relied on immunoSEQ multiplex PCR, and the TCRdb table lists in-frame clones only, not all of them. The table shows a few hundred thousand clones, with roughly 85% occurring only once. Source: peripheral blood, taken in a trial of Ad26.COV2.S vaccine versus placebo. These receptors were taken from a person aged 18-60 years who received the Ad26.COV2.S COVID-19 vaccine or a placebo.

V and J are TRBV28 and TRBJ2-5; 9 nucleotides agree with TRBD2. The CDR3 has 16 amino acids. V shed 5 bases and J 2 bases; nucleotides not matched to a gene: 9. Germline assignment: CDR1 MDHEN and CDR2 SYDVKM. The CDR3 DNA reads as TGTGCCAGCAGTAGACTTGGGACTAGCCTACAAGAGACCCAGTACTTC. Its translation: CASSRLGTSLQETQYF.

A word on this clone: This CDR3 is also generated by other DNA sequences in the sample. V and J are TRBV7-9 and TRBJ1-3; D remains unclear. The CDR3 is 13 amino acids. Trimming stripped 5 bases from V and 0 bases from J, with 5 bases between. Per the germline V gene, CDR1 is SEHNR and CDR2 is FQNEAQ (reference sequence). This chain's CDR3 is CASSPSSGNTIYF. The CDR3 DNA follows: TGTGCCAGCAGCCCCAGCTCTGGAAACACCATATATTTT.

The chain has TRBV11-2 and TRBJ1-2; D might be TRBD1 (6 bases). Germline CDR1 and CDR2: SGHAT and FQNNGV. There are 15 residues in the CDR3. The ends were cut back, 4 bases at V and 3 bases at J, with 15 bases in the middle. The chain's CDR3 is CASSSLRQGYYGYTF. The DNA for the CDR3 is TGTGCCAGCAGCTCGCTTAGGCAGGGGTACTATGGCTACACCTTC.

The rearrangement joins TRBV6-5 to TRBJ2-3, with 10 bases identical to TRBD2. Unmatched junction bases numbered 3, after V lost 3 bases and J lost 0 bases. This CDR3 is 16 amino acids long. Germline V gene data show CDR1 as MNHEY and CDR2 as SVGAGI. CDR3 in amino acids: CASSYTSGVSTDTQYF. In DNA form, the CDR3 reads TGTGCCAGCAGTTATACTAGCGGGGTGAGCACAGATACGCAGTATTTT.

The genes are TRBV6-5 and TRBJ2-3; D is ambiguous. Trimming cost V 0 bases and J 5 bases, with 9 bases left between them. Germline V gives CDR1 MNHEY, CDR2 SVGAGI. The length of the CDR3 is 14 residues. CDR3 residues: CASSYSMVGDTQYF. CDR3 coding DNA: TGTGCCAGCAGTTACTCGATGGTTGGAGATACGCAGTATTTT.

This sequence joins TRBV19 and TRBJ1-6; 7 bases agree with TRBD1. Looked up from germline, CDR1 is LNHDA and CDR2 is SQIVND (reference sequence). Unmatched junction bases numbered 11, after V lost 2 bases and J lost 10 bases. The CDR3 has 16 residues. CDR3 DNA sequence: TGTGCCAGTAGTATAACCCGACAGGGAGCGGGCTCACCCCTCCACTTT. It codes for CASSITRQGAGSPLHF. The variable domain in full, completed from reference TRBV19 and TRBJ1-6, reads DGGITQSPKYLFRKEGQNVTLSCEQNLNHDAMYWYRQDPGQGLRLIYYSQIVNDFQKGDIAEGYSVSREKKESFPLTVTSAQKNPTAFYLCASSITRQGAGSPLHFGNGTRLTVT.

This chain connects TRBV7-9 to TRBJ1-3; D remains ambiguous. Deletions cut 5 bases from V and 4 bases from J, with 9 bases between. This CDR3 region has 13 residues. Germline V gene sequence: CDR1 SEHNR, CDR2 FQNEAQ (reference sequence). The CDR3 sequence: CASSRIQGNTIYF. CDR3 coding DNA: TGTGCCAGCAGCCGAATACAGGGAAACACCATATATTTT.

The chain uses TRBV11-2 and TRBJ1-6; D unresolved. This CDR3 contains 14 residues. V gave up 0 bases and J gave up 15 bases, with 15 bases separating them. Germline assignment: CDR1 SGHAT and CDR2 FQNNGV. The CDR3 coding sequence is TGTGCCAGCAGCTTAGAATCGGACTCCTTTAACCTCCACTTT. This codes for CASSLESDSFNLHF.

The table lists this clone with many counts. Other DNA sequences in this sample translate to the same CDR3. The rearrangement uses TRBV12-3 or TRBV12-4 and TRBJ2-2, with a tentative D call TRBD2 (5 bases). The CDR3 contains 12 residues. V shed 6 bases and J shed 4 bases, with 6 bases lying between them. This CDR3 is CASSRGTGELFF. The CDR3, as DNA: TGTGCCAGCAGCCGGGGCACCGGGGAGCTGTTTTTT.